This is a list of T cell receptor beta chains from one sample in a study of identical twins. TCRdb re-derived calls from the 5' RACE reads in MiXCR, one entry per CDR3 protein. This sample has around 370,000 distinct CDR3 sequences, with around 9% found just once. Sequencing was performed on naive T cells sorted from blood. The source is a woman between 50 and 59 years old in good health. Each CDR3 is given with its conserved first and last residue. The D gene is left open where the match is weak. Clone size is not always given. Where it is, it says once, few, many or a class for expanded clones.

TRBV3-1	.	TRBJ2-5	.	CASSQEDLETQYF	TGTGCCAGCAGCCAAGAAGATCTGGAGACCCAGTACTTC
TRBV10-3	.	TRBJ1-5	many	CAISEVVRLQPQHF	TGTGCCATCAGTGAGGTAGTCCGTCTACAGCCCCAGCATTTT
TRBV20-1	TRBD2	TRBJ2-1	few	CSGFGLAGGEQFF	TGCAGTGGATTCGGGCTAGCGGGTGGTGAGCAGTTCTTC
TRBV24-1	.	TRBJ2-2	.	CATSDSGGPNTGELFF	TGTGCCACCAGTGATTCAGGGGGGCCGAACACCGGGGAGCTGTTTTTT
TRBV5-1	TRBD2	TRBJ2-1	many	CASSPISSGGSYNEQFF	TGCGCCAGCAGCCCTATTTCTAGCGGAGGGTCTTACAATGAGCAGTTCTTC
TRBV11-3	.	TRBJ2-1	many	CASSSRGRGSYNEQFF	TGTGCCAGCAGCTCCAGGGGCCGGGGCTCCTACAATGAGCAGTTCTTC
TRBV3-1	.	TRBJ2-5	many	CASSPPAPSQETQYF	TGTGCCAGCAGCCCCCCGGCCCCCTCCCAAGAGACCCAGTACTTC
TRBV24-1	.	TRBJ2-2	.	CATSVQNTGELFF	TGTGCCACCAGTGTTCAGAACACCGGGGAGCTGTTTTTT
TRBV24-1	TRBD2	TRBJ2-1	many	CATSDLAGTSYNEQFF	TGTGCCACCAGTGACTTAGCGGGAACCTCCTACAATGAGCAGTTCTTC
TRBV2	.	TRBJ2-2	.	CASSDSGLGTGELFF	TGTGCCAGCAGTGATTCCGGGCTTGGCACCGGGGAGCTGTTTTTT
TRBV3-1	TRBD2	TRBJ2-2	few	CASSQLGSGRAGTGELFF	TGTGCCAGCAGCCAACTGGGTAGCGGGAGGGCCGGTACCGGGGAGCTGTTTTTT
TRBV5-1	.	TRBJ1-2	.	CASSLDSAWSYGYTF	TGCGCCAGCAGCTTGGATAGCGCCTGGAGCTATGGCTACACCTTC
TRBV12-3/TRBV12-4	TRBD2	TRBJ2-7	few	CASRPQAGGLYEQYF	TGTGCCAGCAGACCTCAAGCGGGAGGGCTGTACGAGCAGTACTTC
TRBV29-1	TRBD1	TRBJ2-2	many	CSARTGGTGELFF	TGCAGCGCCCGGACAGGGGGGACCGGGGAGCTGTTTTTT
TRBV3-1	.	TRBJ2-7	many	CASSQRYEQYF	TGTGCCAGCAGCCAAAGGTACGAGCAGTACTTC
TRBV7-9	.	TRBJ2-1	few	CASSLEGRLNNEQFF	TGTGCCAGCAGCTTAGAGGGTAGACTCAACAATGAGCAGTTCTTC
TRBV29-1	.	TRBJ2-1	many	CSVDRHNEQFF	TGCAGCGTGGACCGACACAATGAGCAGTTCTTC
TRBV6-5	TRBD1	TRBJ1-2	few	CASGQALANYGYTF	TGTGCCAGCGGACAGGCGCTAGCTAACTATGGCTACACCTTC
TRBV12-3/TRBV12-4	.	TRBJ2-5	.	CASSLASLAETQYF	TGTGCCAGCAGTTTAGCGAGCTTGGCAGAGACCCAGTACTTC
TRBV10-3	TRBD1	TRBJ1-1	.	CAISPLQGKKDTEAFF	TGTGCCATCAGTCCCTTACAGGGGAAGAAGGACACTGAAGCTTTCTTT
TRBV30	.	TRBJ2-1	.	CAWSVPLPALRSYNEQFF	TGTGCCTGGAGTGTACCCCTTCCGGCCCTGCGCTCCTACAATGAGCAGTTCTTC
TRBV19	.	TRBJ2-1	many	CASSPGAISGQFF	TGTGCCAGTAGTCCAGGGGCGATTTCCGGACAGTTCTTC
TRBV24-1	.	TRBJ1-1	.	CATSWGDTEAFF	TGTGCCACCAGCTGGGGGGACACTGAAGCTTTCTTT
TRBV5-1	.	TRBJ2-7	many	CASSLTRESEQYF	TGCGCCAGCAGCTTGACAAGGGAGAGCGAGCAGTACTTC
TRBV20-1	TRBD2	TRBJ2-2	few	CSASRPGLPTGELFF	TGCAGTGCTAGTCGTCCGGGACTACCCACCGGGGAGCTGTTTTTT
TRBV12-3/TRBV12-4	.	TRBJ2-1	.	CASSLLLGGEQFF	TGTGCCAGCAGTTTACTATTGGGGGGTGAGCAGTTCTTC
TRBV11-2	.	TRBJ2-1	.	CASSLEGFNNEQFF	TGTGCCAGCAGCTTAGAGGGCTTTAACAATGAGCAGTTCTTC
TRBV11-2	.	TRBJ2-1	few	CASSFFGTPVGQINEQFF	TGTGCCAGCAGCTTTTTCGGGACTCCAGTTGGCCAGATAAATGAGCAGTTCTTC
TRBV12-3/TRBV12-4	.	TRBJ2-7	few	CASSPGDYEQYF	TGTGCCAGCAGCCCTGGAGACTACGAGCAGTACTTC
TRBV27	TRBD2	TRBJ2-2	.	CASSSGTRGWELFF	TGTGCCAGCAGTTCCGGGACTAGAGGATGGGAGCTGTTTTTT
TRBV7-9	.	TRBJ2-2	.	CASSQLTAASTGELFF	TGTGCCAGCAGCCAACTGACAGCAGCCTCCACCGGGGAGCTGTTTTTT
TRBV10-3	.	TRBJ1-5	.	CAISARSGDSNQPQHF	TGTGCCATCAGTGCCCGGTCGGGGGACTCCAATCAGCCCCAGCATTTT
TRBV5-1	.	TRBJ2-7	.	CASSLEAGFSYEQYF	TGCGCCAGCAGCTTAGAGGCAGGGTTCTCCTACGAGCAGTACTTC
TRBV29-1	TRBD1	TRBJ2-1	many	CSVVTGARDEQFF	TGCAGCGTTGTGACAGGGGCCCGCGATGAGCAGTTCTTC
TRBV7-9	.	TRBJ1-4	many	CASSPEDAREKLFF	TGTGCCAGCAGCCCCGAGGACGCTCGTGAAAAACTGTTTTTT
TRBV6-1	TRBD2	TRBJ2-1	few	CASRASGNNEQFF	TGTGCCAGCCGGGCTAGCGGGAACAATGAGCAGTTCTTC
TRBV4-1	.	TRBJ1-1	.	CASSQDWILNTEAFF	TGCGCCAGCAGCCAAGATTGGATATTGAACACTGAAGCTTTCTTT
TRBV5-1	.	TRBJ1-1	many	CASSTKRGIGNTEAFF	TGCGCCAGCAGCACTAAACGGGGGATAGGGAACACTGAAGCTTTCTTT
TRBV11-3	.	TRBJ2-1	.	CASSSKVRTFYNEQFF	TGTGCCAGCAGCTCGAAAGTGCGGACCTTTTACAATGAGCAGTTCTTC
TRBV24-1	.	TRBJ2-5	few	CASASGETQYF	TGTGCCTCAGCCTCGGGGGAGACCCAGTACTTC
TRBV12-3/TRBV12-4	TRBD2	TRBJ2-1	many	CASIKGEGSQAGGHRPYNEQFF	TGTGCCAGCATAAAGGGCGAGGGGTCTCAGGCGGGAGGTCACCGTCCGTACAATGAGCAGTTCTTC
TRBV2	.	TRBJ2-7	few	CASSEAAGLGYEQYF	TGTGCCAGCAGTGAAGCGGCAGGGTTGGGCTACGAGCAGTACTTC
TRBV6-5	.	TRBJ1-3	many	CASSYSGTHWDGNTIYF	TGTGCCAGCAGTTACTCCGGGACCCACTGGGATGGAAACACCATATATTTT
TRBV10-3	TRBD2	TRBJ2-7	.	CAISVLAGGPGEQYF	TGTGCCATCAGCGTCCTAGCGGGAGGGCCCGGAGAGCAGTACTTC
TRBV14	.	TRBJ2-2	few	CASLGRSGELFF	TGTGCCAGCCTAGGGAGAAGCGGGGAGCTGTTTTTT
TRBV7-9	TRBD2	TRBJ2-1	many	CASSLGLAGAYNEQFF	TGCGCCAGCAGCTTGGGACTAGCGGGTGCCTACAATGAGCAGTTCTTC
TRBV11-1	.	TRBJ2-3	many	CASSLLASYRGDTQYF	TGTGCCAGCAGCCTACTAGCCTCTTATAGGGGAGATACGCAGTATTTT
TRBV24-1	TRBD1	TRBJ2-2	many	CATSQGANTGELFF	TGTGCCACCTCCCAGGGGGCGAACACCGGGGAGCTGTTTTTT
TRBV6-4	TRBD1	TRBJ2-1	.	CASAPGTGWREQFF	TGTGCCAGCGCCCCCGGGACAGGATGGCGTGAGCAGTTCTTC
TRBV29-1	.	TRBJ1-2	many	CSASRDLDPGYTF	TGCAGCGCCTCCCGGGACCTAGATCCAGGCTACACCTTC
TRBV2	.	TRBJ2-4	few	CASSGIGDIQYF	TGTGCCAGCAGTGGCATAGGGGACATTCAGTACTTC
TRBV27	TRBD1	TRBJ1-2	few	CASSLDGRTGYGYTF	TGTGCCAGCAGTTTAGACGGAAGGACAGGCTATGGCTACACCTTC